This T cell receptor beta chain was sequenced during a study of T cell clonotyping in hematopoietic cell transplantation (dated by TCRdb to 2020 to 2023). Turning to the overall study: In the study, 135 blood samples were gathered from over 30 consecutive transplant recipients and their related donors. Patients were recruited between September 2015 and 2017 and followed until late 2020 or death. Results and caveats for the whole study, not just this receptor: Sample size was limited, and cells were not sorted, so CD4 and CD8 repertoire contributions could not be separated. Overlap with donor repertoires was found for only a small fraction of recipient repertoires, with over 95% found to appear de novo at the given depth. After transplant, TCR diversity in recipients dropped, and pathologically expanded clonotypes increased progressively from day 30 to day 180. Broader posttransplant TCR repertoire diversity was predicted by donor and pretransplant recipient Inverse Simpson Index values.

The time point label of this sample denotes: 30 days after allo-HCT. Recipient blood was collected about 28 days before transplant and at days 30, 100 and 180 after transplant. Nuclei Lysis Solution was used to extract genomic DNA from fresh or cryopreserved unfractionated peripheral blood mononuclear cells. TCR beta CDR3 regions were amplified from genomic DNA with the immunoSEQ assay, a bias-controlled multiplex PCR using V- and J-specific primers. In a second PCR step, a proprietary barcode and Illumina adapter sequences were attached to the CDR3 amplicons. An Illumina MiSeq instrument was used for sequencing of the CDR3 libraries. Turning to the authors' computational methods: Export and quality control were handled in immunoSEQ Analyzer 3.0, while downstream analyses relied on R Bioconductor and Immunarch. Only productive rearrangements within the normalized downsampled data set were used in the calculation of repertoire metrics. Clonotypes larger than 5 templates in the normalized cohort were defined as pathologically expanded. The Inverse Simpson Index was used to measure repertoire diversity. The non-normalized data set was used for CMV-specificity analyses so that all clonotypes could be captured. TCRdb carries this immuneACCESS record with in-frame sequences only. Its versions omit some clonotypes, under half of them owing to an unresolved V gene in the studies checked, with the rest unexplained. V and J calls and clone size come straight from that table; D and trimming were deduced from the DNA. This sample comprises fewer than 1,400 clones, roughly 95% of them detected only once. Roughly 14% of the sample lies in the top ten.

Note on this clone: The target of this receptor is not known. No much larger clonotype is one base removed from it; base qualities were not supplied.

CDR1 and CDR2 are drawn from the germline V gene (reference sequence): GTSNPN, SVGIG. The CDR3 runs 12 amino acids, cysteine and phenylalanine included. The DNA shown is the 36-base CDR3, in frame from base 1. Germline trimming amounts to 2 bases on V and 12 bases on J, with 8 as the count of junction bases outside the gene matches. The V gene is TRBV30 and the J gene is TRBJ2-7; TRBD1 lines up with 9 middle nucleotides. The sequence was obtained from a male patient in his late teens or twenties who had an allogeneic stem cell transplant from a related donor, so the T cells may come from the graft donor. Some clones in this sample may be carry-over from other donors' samples. The material was PBMCs, obtained 30 days after allogeneic stem cell transplant. The CDR3 corresponds to CAWSSQGALLYF. The nucleotides are TGTGCCTGGAGTTCACAGGGGGCCCTTCTGTACTTC.